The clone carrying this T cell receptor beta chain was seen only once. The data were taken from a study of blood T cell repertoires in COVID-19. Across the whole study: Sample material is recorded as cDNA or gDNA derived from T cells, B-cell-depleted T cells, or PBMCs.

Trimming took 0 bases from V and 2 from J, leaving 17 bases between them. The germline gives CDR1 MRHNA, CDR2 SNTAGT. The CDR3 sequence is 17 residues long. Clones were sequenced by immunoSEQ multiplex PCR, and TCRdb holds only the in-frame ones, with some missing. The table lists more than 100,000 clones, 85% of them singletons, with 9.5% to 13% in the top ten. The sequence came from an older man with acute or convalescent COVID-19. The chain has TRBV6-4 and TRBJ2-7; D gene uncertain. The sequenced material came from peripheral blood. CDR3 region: CASSDSTRQLTPYEQYF. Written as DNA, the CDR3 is TGTGCCAGCAGTGACTCGACAAGGCAGTTGACCCCCTACGAGCAGTACTTC.